This record covers a single TCR beta chain. Its cognate antigen is unknown. The protocol was immunoSEQ multiplex PCR, while the TCRdb copy is restricted to in-frame clones and leaves out a portion. The sample lists 50,000 or so clones, more than 60% occurring once. Receiving focal radiation plus CTLA-4 blockade with ipilimumab were patients who had chemo-refractory metastatic non-small-cell lung cancer. The data are from a study of radiotherapy plus CTLA-4 blockade in lung cancer. Germline V lookup: CDR1 MNHNS, CDR2 SASEGT. The germline V and J ends were trimmed by 0 bases and 6 bases, with 18 bases remaining between them. The CDR3 consists of 16 residues. The study, taken as a whole, reports: Blood TCR clones of tumor origin expanded after radiotherapy plus ipilimumab.

The input for sequencing was peripheral blood, taken from a patient treated with radiotherapy plus ipilimumab. This sequence originates from a human donor with non-small cell lung cancer who had a partial response to radiotherapy plus ipilimumab. The chain has TRBV6-1 and TRBJ2-7; D is possibly TRBD2 (5 bases). CDR3 protein: CASSEAGARRMIEQYF. For the CDR3, the DNA is TGTGCCAGCAGTGAAGCGGGAGCAAGAAGAATGATCGAGCAGTACTTC.